This TCR beta chain was observed in a study of blood T cell repertoires in COVID-19. The V and J ends lost 1 base and 0 bases, in that order; junction bases with no gene match: 6. The CDR3 spans 16 residues. Germline CDR1 and CDR2: SGHKS and YYEKEE (reference sequence). Source study methods: Cell counts per sample came from amplifying reference gene primers. Assay used: immunoSEQ multiplex PCR; TCRdb lists only in-frame clones, some missing. V, J and clone size were drawn from that table, and D and trimming were deduced from the DNA. The data contain some 66,000 clones, about 90% of them singletons. The chain links TRBV5-5 to TRBJ2-7; 8 nucleotides agree with TRBD1. Material for sequencing was peripheral blood. The sequence was collected from a human donor in a cohort sampled during active COVID-19. The CDR3 DNA reads TGTGCCAGCAGCTTGACCGGGACAGGAATCTCCTACGAGCAGTACTTC. It yields the protein CASSLTGTGISYEQYF.